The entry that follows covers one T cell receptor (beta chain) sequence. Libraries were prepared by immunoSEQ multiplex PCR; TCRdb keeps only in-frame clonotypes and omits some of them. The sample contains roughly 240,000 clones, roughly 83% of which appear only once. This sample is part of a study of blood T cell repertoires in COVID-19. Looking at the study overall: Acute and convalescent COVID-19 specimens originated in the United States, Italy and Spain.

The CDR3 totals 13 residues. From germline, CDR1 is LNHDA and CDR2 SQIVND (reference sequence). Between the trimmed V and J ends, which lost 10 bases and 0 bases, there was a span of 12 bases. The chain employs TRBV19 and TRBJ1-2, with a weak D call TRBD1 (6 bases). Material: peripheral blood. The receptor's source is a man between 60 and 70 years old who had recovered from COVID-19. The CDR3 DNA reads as TGTGCCACCAGGGGTTTAGCTAACTATGGCTACACCTTC. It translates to CATRGLANYGYTF.